The clone carrying this T cell receptor (beta chain) was counted a few times. Its antigen is unidentified. V lost 5 bases and J lost 0; bases outside the gene matches: 13. Germline CDR1 and CDR2: SEHNR and FQNEAQ (reference sequence). The CDR3 runs 17 residues. TCRdb processed the 5' RACE reads anew with MiXCR; each CDR3 protein has one entry. The sample lists almost 550,000 distinct CDR3 sequences, around 21% occurring once. The source of the sample is a study of T-cell memory formation after mild COVID-19. Whole-study findings and limits: Later expanders leaned toward CD4+, whereas clones contracting from day 15 to 85 were balanced CD4/CD8.

Sequences were obtained from PBMCs or a T cell subset sorted from them (not recorded which). This rearrangement joins TRBV7-9 to TRBJ2-7; 7 positions match TRBD1. This receptor was taken from an adult woman who had mild COVID-19 (a few samples of this study predate the infection). Cell type and time point are not known. CDR3 sequence reads: CASSPPPGTVSSYEQYF. The CDR3 DNA is TGTGCCAGCAGCCCCCCTCCCGGGACAGTAAGCTCCTACGAGCAGTACTTC. The full variable domain, rest sourced from reference TRBV7-9 and TRBJ2-7, is DTGVSQNPRHKITKRGQNVTFRCDPISEHNRLYWYRQTLGQGPEFLTYFQNEAQLEKSRLLSDRFSAERPKGSFSTLEIQRTEQGDSAMYLCASSPPPGTVSSYEQYFGPGTRLTVT.